These 9 T cell receptor beta chains were all obtained from the same sample, sequenced in a study of response to subunit inactivated influenza vaccine. From the RT-PCR reads, TCRdb called clonotypes with MiXCR, one entry per CDR3 protein. The table records about 650,000 distinct CDR3 sequences, 11% to 15% of them present only once. The material sequenced was PBMCs from blood, taken 14 days before vaccination. The receptors derive from a man aged 50-59 years who received an inactivated influenza vaccine.

This clonotype has at least ten counts. This chain joins TRBV12-3 or TRBV12-4 and TRBJ2-5, with 10 bases lining up with TRBD1. This CDR3 spans 15 amino acids. The V segment lost 6 bases and the J segment 3 bases; nucleotides outside the gene matches: 7. CDR3 nucleotides: TGTGCCAGCAGCCGACAGGGGGCACTCAAAGAGACCCAGTACTTC. Encoded protein: CASSRQGALKETQYF.

The chain couples TRBV12-3 or TRBV12-4 to TRBJ1-1, with TRBD1 matching over 10 bases. V lost 5 bases, J lost 10 bases, and 7 bases stayed unmatched. The CDR3 is 13 amino acids. The CDR3 loop is CASSLGTGDTAFF. The DNA for the CDR3 is TGTGCCAGCAGTCTCGGGACAGGGGATACAGCTTTCTTT.

The V call is TRBV28, the J call TRBJ2-2; no reliable D call. V was trimmed by 8 bases and J by 0 bases, leaving 7 bases between them. The germline V gene encodes CDR1 MDHEN and CDR2 SYDVKM. The CDR3 covers 13 residues. CDR3 in amino acids: CASRRSNTGELFF. CDR3 nucleotide sequence: TGTGCCAGCCGACGGTCGAACACCGGGGAGCTGTTTTTT.

The J gene is TRBJ1-3, the V gene TRBV3-1; D is unresolved. This CDR3 spans 12 amino acids. The germline V gene encodes CDR1 LGHDT and CDR2 YNNKEL (reference sequence). The V and J ends lost 8 bases and 4 bases respectively, with 9 bases between them. CDR3 coding DNA: TGTGCCAGCCTCTCGTGGGGAAACACCATATATTTT. Its translation is CASLSWGNTIYF.

This clonotype occurred once. J is TRBJ2-5 and V is TRBV27; TRBD2 aligns across 9 bases. Trimming took 7 bases from V and 5 from J; bases not matched to a gene: 17. Germline values: CDR1 MNHEY, CDR2 SMNVEV (reference sequence). The CDR3 contains 17 residues. In DNA form, the CDR3 reads TGTGCCAGCAAGCTAGCGGGAAACTTACCCAATCGGGAGACCCAGTACTTC. The encoded protein is CASKLAGNLPNRETQYF.

The table lists this clonotype with a few counts. For the CDR3, the DNA is TGCGCCAGCAGCCCAGCCGGGACAGGGAAGTCCTACGAGCAGTACTTC. As protein: CASSPAGTGKSYEQYF. The chain combines TRBV4-1 with TRBJ2-7, with TRBD1 matching 9 bases. Unmatched junction bases numbered 8, after V lost 4 bases and J lost 1 base. The CDR3 sequence is 16 residues long. The germline V gene encodes CDR1 MGHRA and CDR2 YSYEKL.

This clonotype was detected a few times. The chain combines TRBV12-3 or TRBV12-4 with TRBJ2-2; D is perhaps TRBD2 (5 bases). The CDR3 is 14 residues long. The V end was cut by 7 bases, the J end by 6 bases, with 15 bases between. CDR3: CASTAGSGPGELFF. In DNA, the CDR3 is TGTGCCAGCACCGCGGGCAGTGGGCCCGGGGAGCTGTTTTTT.

This chain links TRBV5-5 with TRBJ1-5; D may be TRBD1 (5 bases). Germline CDR1 SGHKS, CDR2 YYEKEE (reference sequence). This CDR3 is built from 15 residues. Trimming pared 4 bases from V and 4 bases from J, leaving 15 bases between. Written as DNA, the CDR3 is TGTGCCAGCAGCGGTGGGGCCGGGGAAAATCAGCCCCAGCATTTT. Translation: CASSGGAGENQPQHF. The full variable domain, in which reference TRBV5-5 and TRBJ1-5 provide the parts outside the CDR3, is DAGVTQSPTHLIKTRGQQVTLRCSPISGHKSVSWYQQVLGQGPQFIFQYYEKEERGRGNFPDRFSARQFPNYSSELNVNALLLGDSALYLCASSGGAGENQPQHFGDGTRLSIL.

J is TRBJ2-1 and V is TRBV20-1; TRBD2 matches 9 bases. J lost 7 bases, V lost 0 bases, and 10 bases had no gene match. This CDR3 is built from 16 residues. Germline V CDR1 and CDR2: DFQATT, SNEGSKA (reference sequence). CDR3 DNA sequence: TGCAGTGCTAGAGATGTAGCTAGCGGGATCATAAATGAGCAGTTCTTC. Encoded protein: CSARDVASGIINEQFF.